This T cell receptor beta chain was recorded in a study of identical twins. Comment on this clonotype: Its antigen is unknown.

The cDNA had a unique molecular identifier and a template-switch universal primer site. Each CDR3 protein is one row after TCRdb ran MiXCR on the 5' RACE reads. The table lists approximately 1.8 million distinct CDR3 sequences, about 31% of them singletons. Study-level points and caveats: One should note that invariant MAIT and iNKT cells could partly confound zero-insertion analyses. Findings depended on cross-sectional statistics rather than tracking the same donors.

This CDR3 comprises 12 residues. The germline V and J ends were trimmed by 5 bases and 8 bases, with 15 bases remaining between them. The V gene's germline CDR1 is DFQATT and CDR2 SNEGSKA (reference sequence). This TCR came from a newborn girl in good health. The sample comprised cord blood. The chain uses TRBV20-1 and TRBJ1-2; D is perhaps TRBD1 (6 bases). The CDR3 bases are TGCAGTGCTCCAGGGGTGGGGGGGGGCTACACCTTC. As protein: CSAPGVGGGYTF.